This T cell receptor beta chain was recovered during a study of cytomegalovirus exposure and HLA in healthy donors. About the research overall: Roughly 85 million unique TCRs from HLA-typed donors made up an early data release.

Primers: 60 Vbeta forward and 13 Jbeta reverse. Per the study methods: In a later analysis, 75 million to 85 million unique TCR beta chains included roughly 11 million shared by two or more donors. Profiled with immunoSEQ multiplex PCR; TCRdb holds only in-frame clones, not every one. Clone size and V and J calls were adopted from that table, with D and trimming inferred from the DNA. The data contain 200,000 or so clones, around 75% of them singletons. This CDR3 is built from 14 residues. Trimming removed 0 bases at V and 4 bases at J, with 9 bases between. Germline values: CDR1 SGHNT, CDR2 YENEEA. This clonotype was sampled from a woman in her 30s in good health and CMV-seropositive. V is TRBV11-3 and J is TRBJ1-1; no clear D. Input material: PBMCs. CDR3 region: CASSLDGVGTEAFF. Here the CDR3 DNA reads TGTGCCAGCAGCTTAGACGGGGTCGGCACTGAAGCTTTCTTT.